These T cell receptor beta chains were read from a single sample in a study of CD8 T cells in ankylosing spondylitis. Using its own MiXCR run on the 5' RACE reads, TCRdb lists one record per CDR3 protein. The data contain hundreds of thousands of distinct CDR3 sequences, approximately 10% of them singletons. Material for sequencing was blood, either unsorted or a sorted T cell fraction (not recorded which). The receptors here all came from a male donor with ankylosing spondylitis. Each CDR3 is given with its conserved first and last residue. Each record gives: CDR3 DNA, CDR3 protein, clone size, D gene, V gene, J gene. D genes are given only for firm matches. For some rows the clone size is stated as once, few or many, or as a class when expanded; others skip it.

cdr3_nt: TGTGCCAGCAGCTTAGGGCTCTGGGAGCAGTACTTC; cdr3_aa: CASSLGLWEQYF; clone_size: few; d_call: NA; v_call: TRBV7-9; j_call: TRBJ2-7
cdr3_nt: TGCGCCAGCAGCGCTTCCCGGGACAAACTTTATGGCTACACCTTC; cdr3_aa: CASSASRDKLYGYTF; clone_size: many; d_call: NA; v_call: TRBV5-1; j_call: TRBJ1-2
cdr3_nt: TGCAGTGCTATAAACAGGGGGGCAGATACGCAGTATTTT; cdr3_aa: CSAINRGADTQYF; clone_size: NA; d_call: TRBD1; v_call: TRBV20-1; j_call: TRBJ2-3
cdr3_nt: TGTGCCATAGCCCAGGGTGAGAATACGCAGTATTTT; cdr3_aa: CAIAQGENTQYF; clone_size: few; d_call: NA; v_call: TRBV10-3; j_call: TRBJ2-3
cdr3_nt: TGTGCCAGCAGCAGGACCCTAGGGACACATCGGCGGGGCTACACCTTC; cdr3_aa: CASSRTLGTHRRGYTF; clone_size: NA; d_call: NA; v_call: TRBV7-2; j_call: TRBJ1-2
cdr3_nt: TGCAGTGCTGGTGGGTATGGGAGCAATCAGCCCCAGCATTTT; cdr3_aa: CSAGGYGSNQPQHF; clone_size: many; d_call: NA; v_call: TRBV20-1; j_call: TRBJ1-5
cdr3_nt: TGTGCCAGCAGTTTTGAGGGGCTAGCCTACGAGCAGTACTTC; cdr3_aa: CASSFEGLAYEQYF; clone_size: many; d_call: NA; v_call: TRBV12-3/TRBV12-4; j_call: TRBJ2-7
cdr3_nt: TGTGCCAGCAGCACCCAATCTAGCGGGCTTAGCACAGATACGCAGTATTTT; cdr3_aa: CASSTQSSGLSTDTQYF; clone_size: few; d_call: TRBD2; v_call: TRBV7-9; j_call: TRBJ2-3
cdr3_nt: TGCGCCAGCAGTTCCCTAGCGGGAGATCAAGAGACCCAGTACTTC; cdr3_aa: CASSSLAGDQETQYF; clone_size: NA; d_call: TRBD2; v_call: TRBV5-1; j_call: TRBJ2-5
cdr3_nt: TGTGCCAGCAGCTTAGCCCGAGGGGGTTCGTACGAGCAGTACTTC; cdr3_aa: CASSLARGGSYEQYF; clone_size: few; d_call: NA; v_call: TRBV7-9; j_call: TRBJ2-7
cdr3_nt: TGTGCCAGCTCAACTACCGGGACCTCAGGTGGCATTCAGTACTTC; cdr3_aa: CASSTTGTSGGIQYF; clone_size: NA; d_call: NA; v_call: TRBV18; j_call: TRBJ2-4
cdr3_nt: TGTGCCAGCAGCTTGGGACTAGCGGGAGGGGCTGGGGCCAACGTCCTGACTTTC; cdr3_aa: CASSLGLAGGAGANVLTF; clone_size: NA; d_call: TRBD2; v_call: TRBV13; j_call: TRBJ2-6
cdr3_nt: TGTGCCAGCAGCCTACTTACGGGGGGACTGCCTCAAGAGACCCAGTACTTC; cdr3_aa: CASSLLTGGLPQETQYF; clone_size: few; d_call: TRBD2; v_call: TRBV7-2; j_call: TRBJ2-5
cdr3_nt: TGTGCCAGCAGCTGGAGCCAGGGAGATTATGGCTACACCTTC; cdr3_aa: CASSWSQGDYGYTF; clone_size: few; d_call: NA; v_call: TRBV7-9; j_call: TRBJ1-2
cdr3_nt: TGTGCCACCAGTGATTCCACGGATCTGACAGGGGCATACGAGCAGTACTTC; cdr3_aa: CATSDSTDLTGAYEQYF; clone_size: few; d_call: TRBD1; v_call: TRBV24-1; j_call: TRBJ2-7
cdr3_nt: TGTGCCAGCAGTTTAGAGCCCCAAGAGACCCAGTACTTC; cdr3_aa: CASSLEPQETQYF; clone_size: NA; d_call: NA; v_call: TRBV12-3/TRBV12-4; j_call: TRBJ2-5
cdr3_nt: TGTGCCAGCAGCTCGTGGGGGAGCCTCGAGACCGAGACCCAGTACTTC; cdr3_aa: CASSSWGSLETETQYF; clone_size: NA; d_call: NA; v_call: TRBV7-2; j_call: TRBJ2-5
cdr3_nt: TGTGCCAGCAGGTCGGGGAAGGACTATGGCTACACCTTC; cdr3_aa: CASRSGKDYGYTF; clone_size: NA; d_call: NA; v_call: TRBV9; j_call: TRBJ1-2
cdr3_nt: TGCAGTGCTAGAGACGGCTCGGACCCTACTGCCGAGCAGTACTTC; cdr3_aa: CSARDGSDPTAEQYF; clone_size: NA; d_call: NA; v_call: TRBV20-1; j_call: TRBJ2-7
cdr3_nt: TGTGCCAGGAGCCCCCGGGACAGGGGGCGCCCAGAGACCCAGTACTTC; cdr3_aa: CARSPRDRGRPETQYF; clone_size: NA; d_call: TRBD1; v_call: TRBV7-9; j_call: TRBJ2-5
cdr3_nt: TGCAGCGTTGAAGACCGGAGAAGGAACACTGAAGCTTTCTTT; cdr3_aa: CSVEDRRRNTEAFF; clone_size: few; d_call: NA; v_call: TRBV29-1; j_call: TRBJ1-1
cdr3_nt: TGTGCCAGCAGCCACAGGGGTGGTAATCAGCCCCAGCATTTT; cdr3_aa: CASSHRGGNQPQHF; clone_size: NA; d_call: NA; v_call: TRBV4-2; j_call: TRBJ1-5
cdr3_nt: TGTGCCAGCAGCTTATTAGCTTTCATGAACACTGAAGCTTTCTTT; cdr3_aa: CASSLLAFMNTEAFF; clone_size: NA; d_call: NA; v_call: TRBV7-2; j_call: TRBJ1-1